These 23 T cell receptor beta chains originate from one sample sequenced in a study of blood T cell repertoires in COVID-19. Clones were read by immunoSEQ multiplex PCR, and TCRdb kept only the in-frame ones, dropping some. The data contain approximately 140,000 clones, 65% to 90% of them singletons. The specimen was peripheral blood. These receptors were obtained from a man in his 70s with acute or convalescent COVID-19.

V is TRBV5-4 and J is TRBJ2-2; 14 nucleotides match TRBD2. The germline V gene encodes CDR1 SGHNT and CDR2 YYREEE (reference sequence). The CDR3 consists of 18 residues. V shed 3 bases and J 0 bases; nucleotides not matched to a gene: 4. The chain's CDR3 is CASSSGTSGRSNTGELFF. The CDR3 DNA follows: TGTGCCAGCAGCTCGGGGACTAGCGGGAGATCGAACACCGGGGAGCTGTTTTTT. The variable domain in full, with the rest retrieved from reference TRBV5-4 and TRBJ2-2, is ETGVTQSPTHLIKTRGQQVTLRCSSQSGHNTVSWYQQALGQGPQFIFQYYREEENGRGNFPPRFSGLQFPNYSSELNVNALELDDSALYLCASSSGTSGRSNTGELFFGEGSRLTVL.

This clone was seen at least ten times. The chain couples TRBV19 to TRBJ1-3, with D maybe TRBD1 (6 bases). Trimming cost V 8 bases and J 3 bases, with 11 bases left between them. Per germline, CDR1 LNHDA and CDR2 SQIVND (reference sequence). The CDR3 loop spans 13 amino acids. Written as DNA, the CDR3 is TGTGCCAGTGTGGACAGCGTTGGAAACACCATATATTTT. It translates to CASVDSVGNTIYF. The full variable domain, rest sourced from reference TRBV19 and TRBJ1-3, is DGGITQSPKYLFRKEGQNVTLSCEQNLNHDAMYWYRQDPGQGLRLIYYSQIVNDFQKGDIAEGYSVSREKKESFPLTVTSAQKNPTAFYLCASVDSVGNTIYFGEGSWLTVV.

This clone occurred once. The CDR3 reads CASSLDRFSYEQYF. Written as DNA, the CDR3 is TGTGCCAGCAGCTTGGACAGGTTTTCCTACGAGCAGTACTTC. The chain uses TRBV11-2 and TRBJ2-7; 7 bases align to TRBD1. V dropped 3 bases and J dropped 1; count of bases not matched to a gene: 3. This CDR3 has 14 residues. Looked up from germline, CDR1 is SGHAT and CDR2 is FQNNGV.

V gene TRBV13 combines with J gene TRBJ1-1, with 8 positions matching TRBD1. V dropped 5 bases and J dropped 11; count of bases not matched to a gene: 16. Germline-derived CDR1 and CDR2 are PRHDT and FYEKMQ (reference sequence). The CDR3 runs 15 residues. The CDR3 protein is CASSTRGGQGAAAFF. The CDR3 DNA follows: TGTGCCAGCAGCACCAGGGGTGGGCAGGGGGCCGCGGCTTTCTTT.

V usage is TRBV6-2 or TRBV6-3 and J usage is TRBJ1-5; 9 bases agree with TRBD1. Germline V gene data show CDR1 as MNHEY and CDR2 as SVGEGT. The length of the CDR3 is 15 residues. V trimming: 6 bases; J trimming: 4 bases; junction bases outside the gene matches: 7. The DNA of the CDR3 is TGTGCCAGCAGCCCTTCCGGGACAGGGAATCAGCCCCAGCATTTT. This encodes CASSPSGTGNQPQHF.

The rearrangement joins TRBV10-3 to TRBJ2-3; 8 bases are shared with TRBD2. The CDR3 contains 12 residues. V shed 8 bases and J 4 bases; nucleotides not matched to a gene: 2. Germline assignment: CDR1 ENHRY and CDR2 SYGVKD. CDR3 in amino acids: CAIASGPDTQYF. The CDR3 DNA is TGTGCCATCGCTAGCGGGCCAGATACGCAGTATTTT.

V gene TRBV28 combines with J gene TRBJ2-1, with 7 bases aligning to TRBD1. V was clipped by 5 bases and J by 6 bases; unmatched bases: 19. CDR1 and CDR2 (germline): MDHEN, SYDVKM. The CDR3 totals 18 residues. CDR3 nucleotides: TGTGCCAGCAGTACAACAGGGGTGTGGACACATTCGGTCAATGAGCAGTTCTTC. Its protein is CASSTTGVWTHSVNEQFF.

The chain links TRBV10-3 to TRBJ2-7; D might be TRBD1 (5 bases). V was clipped by 3 bases and J by 1 base, with 10 bases between them. Germline-derived CDR1 and CDR2 are ENHRY and SYGVKD. The CDR3 extends over 14 amino acids. CDR3 bases: TGTGCCATCAGTGACCAGGGAACATCCTACGAGCAGTACTTC. Translated: CAISDQGTSYEQYF.

The chain has TRBV14 and TRBJ2-2; maybe TRBD1 (7 bases). Trimming took 10 bases from V and 6 from J, leaving 15 bases between them. This CDR3 spans 13 amino acids. Germline V gene lookup returns CDR1 SGHDN and CDR2 FVKESK. CDR3 nucleotide sequence: TGTGCCACAACCAGGGGGGTCGCCGGGGAGCTGTTTTTT. Translating it yields CATTRGVAGELFF.

This clone occurred once. The chain couples TRBV20-1 to TRBJ2-4; TRBD1 aligns across 8 bases. CDR1 is DFQATT and CDR2 is SNEGSKA in the germline V gene (reference sequence). With 6 bases clipped from V and 8 bases from J, the junction kept 3 bases outside the gene matches. CDR3 length equals 11 residues. The CDR3 region is CSATGGHIQYF. Here the CDR3 DNA reads TGCAGTGCCACAGGGGGACACATTCAGTACTTC.

This chain joins TRBV10-3 and TRBJ1-1; 8 bases fit TRBD1. CDR3 size: 13 residues. The junction had 4 bases not matched to a gene; V was cut back by 3 bases and J by 7 bases. Germline CDR1 is ENHRY and CDR2 is SYGVKD. CDR3 in amino acids: CAISDRGLGEAFF. As DNA, the CDR3 is TGTGCCATCAGTGACAGGGGGCTTGGTGAAGCTTTCTTT.

This clone occurred a few times. V gene TRBV27 combines with J gene TRBJ2-6, with a possible D match to TRBD1 (6 bases). CDR1 and CDR2 (germline): MNHEY, SMNVEV (reference sequence). This CDR3 region has 14 residues. Between the trimmed V and J ends, which lost 6 bases and 2 bases, there was a span of 8 bases. This CDR3 is CASSRQAGANVLTF. The CDR3 region has the DNA TGTGCCAGCAGCCGACAGGCTGGGGCCAACGTCCTGACTTTC.

The chain joins TRBV5-1 to TRBJ2-7, with a possible D match to TRBD2 (6 bases). Germline V gives CDR1 SGHRS, CDR2 YFSETQ. The CDR3 extends over 16 amino acids. Trimming took off 2 bases at V and 1 base at J, with 16 bases between the two ends. The CDR3 sequence is CASSLFGVRESYEQYF. The CDR3 coding sequence is TGCGCCAGCAGCTTATTTGGGGTCCGGGAGTCCTACGAGCAGTACTTC.

The V gene is TRBV29-1, the J gene TRBJ2-1, with 15 bases lining up with TRBD2. Trimming at V came to 6 bases and at J to 7 bases, leaving 7 bases not matched to a gene. There are 15 residues in the CDR3. Per the germline V gene, CDR1 is SQVTM and CDR2 is ANQGSEA. The CDR3 here is CSVQRTSGRENEQFF. The CDR3 DNA reads as TGCAGCGTCCAGAGGACTAGCGGGAGGGAGAATGAGCAGTTCTTC.

The rearrangement uses TRBV4-1 and TRBJ1-1, with 7 bases that match TRBD1. The CDR3 length is 15 residues. Trimming cost V 0 bases and J 4 bases; bases outside gene matches: 5. The germline CDR1 and CDR2 sequences are MGHRA and YSYEKL. CDR3 amino acids: CASSQETGWRTEAFF. In DNA, the CDR3 is TGCGCCAGCAGCCAAGAGACAGGGTGGCGCACTGAAGCTTTCTTT.

The chain recombines TRBV29-1 with TRBJ1-2; TRBD1 matches 10 bases. The germline V gene encodes CDR1 SQVTM and CDR2 ANQGSEA. The length of the CDR3 is 13 residues. Unmatched junction bases numbered 7, after V lost 6 bases and J lost 6 bases. The CDR3 bases are TGCAGCGTGGGAGTGACAGGGGGCGATGGCTACACCTTC. Translated, it gives CSVGVTGGDGYTF.

This rearrangement joins TRBV5-1 to TRBJ1-1; D unclear. The germline gives CDR1 SGHRS, CDR2 YFSETQ. Trimming took off 0 bases at V and 4 bases at J, with 13 bases between the two ends. The CDR3 is 15 residues long. CDR3 residues: CASSLGLYGSTEAFF. As DNA, the CDR3 is TGCGCCAGCAGCTTGGGCCTCTACGGTTCCACTGAAGCTTTCTTT. The complete variable domain, with remaining parts taken from reference TRBV5-1 and TRBJ1-1, reads KAGVTQTPRYLIKTRGQQVTLSCSPISGHRSVSWYQQTPGQGLQFLFEYFSETQRNKGNFPGRFSGRQFSNSRSEMNVSTLELGDSALYLCASSLGLYGSTEAFFGQGTRLTVV.

This clone was recorded a few times. The V call is TRBV28, the J call TRBJ1-6, with 7 bases matching TRBD1. Germline V gene lookup returns CDR1 MDHEN and CDR2 SYDVKM. The V segment lost 6 bases and the J segment 4 bases; nucleotides outside the gene matches: 3. The CDR3 runs 14 residues. DNA for the CDR3: TGTGCCAGCAGGTACAGGGGTTATAATTCACCCCTCCACTTT. Translating gives CASRYRGYNSPLHF.

This clone was recorded only once. CDR3 protein: CASSASGLALNEQFF. The CDR3 coding sequence is TGTGCCAGTAGTGCCTCGGGACTAGCCCTCAATGAGCAGTTCTTC. The gene calls are TRBV19 and TRBJ2-1; 9 positions match TRBD2. CDR1 and CDR2 (germline): LNHDA, SQIVND (reference sequence). Losses at the gene ends were 5 bases for V and 6 bases for J; bases not matched to a gene: 8. The CDR3 contains 15 residues.

This chain connects TRBV19 to TRBJ2-1; D possibly corresponds to TRBD2 (6 bases). Deletions cut 5 bases from V and 4 bases from J, with 18 bases between. The CDR3 spans 16 residues. The germline V gene encodes CDR1 LNHDA and CDR2 SQIVND (reference sequence). The CDR3 DNA reads TGTGCCAGTAGTGGTACCCGGGACTGGTCATACAATGAGCAGTTCTTC. This codes for CASSGTRDWSYNEQFF.

The rearrangement links TRBV27 to TRBJ1-4, with unresolved D. Germline V lookup: CDR1 MNHEY, CDR2 SMNVEV (reference sequence). V was clipped by 5 bases and J by 0 bases, with 7 bases between them. The CDR3 runs 14 residues. CDR3 protein: CASSPQTTNEKLFF. The CDR3 DNA reads TGTGCCAGCAGTCCTCAGACAACTAATGAAAAACTGTTTTTT.

This sequence joins TRBV11-2 and TRBJ2-2, with D tentatively TRBD1 (6 bases). V lost 5 bases and J lost 6, with 13 bases in between. The CDR3 runs 14 residues. Germline V CDR1 and CDR2: SGHAT, FQNNGV. The CDR3: CASSGDTFAGELFF. The CDR3, as DNA: TGTGCCAGCAGCGGGGACACGTTCGCCGGGGAGCTGTTTTTT.

This chain links TRBV4-3 with TRBJ2-5; 7 nucleotides align to TRBD2. Unmatched junction bases numbered 7, after V lost 0 bases and J lost 6 bases. This CDR3 has 15 residues. Per the germline V gene, CDR1 is LGHNA and CDR2 is YSLEER. The CDR3 sequence: CASSQETSLRKTQYF. CDR3 nucleotides: TGCGCCAGCAGCCAAGAGACTAGCCTAAGGAAGACCCAGTACTTC.